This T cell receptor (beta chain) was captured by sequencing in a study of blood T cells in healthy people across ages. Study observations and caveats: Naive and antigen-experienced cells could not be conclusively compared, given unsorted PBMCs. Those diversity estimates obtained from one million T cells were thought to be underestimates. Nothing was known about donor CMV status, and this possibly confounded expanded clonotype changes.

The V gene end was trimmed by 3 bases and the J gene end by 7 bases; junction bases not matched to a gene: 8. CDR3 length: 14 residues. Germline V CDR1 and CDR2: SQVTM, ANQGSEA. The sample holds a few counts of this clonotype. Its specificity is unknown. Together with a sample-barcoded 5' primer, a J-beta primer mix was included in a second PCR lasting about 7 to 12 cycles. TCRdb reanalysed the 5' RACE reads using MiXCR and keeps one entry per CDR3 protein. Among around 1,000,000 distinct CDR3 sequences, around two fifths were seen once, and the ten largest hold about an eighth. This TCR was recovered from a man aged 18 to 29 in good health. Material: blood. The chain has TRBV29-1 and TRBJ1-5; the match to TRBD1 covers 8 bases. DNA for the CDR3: TGCAGCGTTGAGGGCCAGGGGGCTGGGCAGCCCCAGCATTTT. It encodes CSVEGQGAGQPQHF.